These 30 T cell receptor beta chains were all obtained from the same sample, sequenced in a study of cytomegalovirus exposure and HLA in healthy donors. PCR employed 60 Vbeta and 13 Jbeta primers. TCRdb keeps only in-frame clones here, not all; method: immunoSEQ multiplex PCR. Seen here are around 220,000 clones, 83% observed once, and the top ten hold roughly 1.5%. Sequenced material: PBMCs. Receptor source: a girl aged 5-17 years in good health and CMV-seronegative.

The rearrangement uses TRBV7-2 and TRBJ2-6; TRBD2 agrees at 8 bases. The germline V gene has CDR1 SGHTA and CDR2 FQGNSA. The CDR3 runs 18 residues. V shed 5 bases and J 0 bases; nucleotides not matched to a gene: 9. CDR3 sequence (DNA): TGTGCCAGCAGCAATCACGGGGGGGCCGCCTCTGGGGCCAACGTCCTGACTTTC. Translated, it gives CASSNHGGAASGANVLTF.

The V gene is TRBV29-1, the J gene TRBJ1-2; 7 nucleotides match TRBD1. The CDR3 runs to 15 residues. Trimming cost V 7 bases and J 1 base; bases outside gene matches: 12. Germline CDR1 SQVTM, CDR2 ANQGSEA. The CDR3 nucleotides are TGCAGCGCTACAATGGGGACAGCCGGTAACTATGGCTACACCTTC. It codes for CSATMGTAGNYGYTF.

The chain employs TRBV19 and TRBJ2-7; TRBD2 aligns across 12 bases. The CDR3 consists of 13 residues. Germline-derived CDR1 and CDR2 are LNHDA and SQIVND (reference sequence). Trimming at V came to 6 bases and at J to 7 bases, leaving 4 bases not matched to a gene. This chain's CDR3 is CASRNGLAGEQYF. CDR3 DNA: TGTGCCAGTAGGAATGGACTAGCGGGGGAGCAGTACTTC.

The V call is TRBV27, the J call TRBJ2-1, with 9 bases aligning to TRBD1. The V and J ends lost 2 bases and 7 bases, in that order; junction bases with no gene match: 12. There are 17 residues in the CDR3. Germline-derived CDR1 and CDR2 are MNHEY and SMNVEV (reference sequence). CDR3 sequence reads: CASSLRDRAPSRNEQFF. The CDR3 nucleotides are TGTGCCAGCAGTTTACGGGACAGGGCCCCGTCCAGGAATGAGCAGTTCTTC.

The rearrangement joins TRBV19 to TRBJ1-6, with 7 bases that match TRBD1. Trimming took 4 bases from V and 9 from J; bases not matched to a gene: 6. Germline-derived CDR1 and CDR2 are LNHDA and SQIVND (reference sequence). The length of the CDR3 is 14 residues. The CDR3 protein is CASSTLQGSSPLHF. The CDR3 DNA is TGTGCCAGTAGTACTTTACAGGGGAGTTCACCCCTCCACTTT.

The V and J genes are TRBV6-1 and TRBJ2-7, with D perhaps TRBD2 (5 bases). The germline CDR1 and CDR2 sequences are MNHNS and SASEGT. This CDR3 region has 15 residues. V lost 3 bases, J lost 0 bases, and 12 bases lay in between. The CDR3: CASSDQSGRSYEQYF. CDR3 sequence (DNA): TGTGCCAGCAGTGATCAAAGCGGCCGCTCCTACGAGCAGTACTTC.

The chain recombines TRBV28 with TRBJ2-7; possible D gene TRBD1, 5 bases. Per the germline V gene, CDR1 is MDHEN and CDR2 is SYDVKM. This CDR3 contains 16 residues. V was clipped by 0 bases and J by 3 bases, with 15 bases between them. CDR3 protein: CASSLWGQGSYYEQYF. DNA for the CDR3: TGTGCCAGCAGTTTATGGGGCCAGGGATCCTACTACGAGCAGTACTTC.

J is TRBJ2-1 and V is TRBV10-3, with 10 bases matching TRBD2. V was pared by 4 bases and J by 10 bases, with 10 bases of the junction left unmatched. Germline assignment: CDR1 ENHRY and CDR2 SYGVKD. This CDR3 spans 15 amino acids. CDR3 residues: CAISGSAGGGGEQFF. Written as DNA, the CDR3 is TGTGCCATCAGTGGATCAGCGGGAGGGGGCGGCGAGCAGTTCTTC.

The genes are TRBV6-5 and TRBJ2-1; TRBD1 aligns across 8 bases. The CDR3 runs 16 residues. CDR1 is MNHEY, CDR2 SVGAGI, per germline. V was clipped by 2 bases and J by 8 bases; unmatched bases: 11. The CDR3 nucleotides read TGTGCCAGCAGTTACCTGGGCCAGGGGGCCGACGATGAGCAGTTCTTC. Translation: CASSYLGQGADDEQFF.

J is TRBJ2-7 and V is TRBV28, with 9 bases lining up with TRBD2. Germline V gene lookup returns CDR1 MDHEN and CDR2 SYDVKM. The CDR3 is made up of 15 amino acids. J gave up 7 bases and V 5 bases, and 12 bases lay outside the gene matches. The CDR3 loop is CASSGASGTYWEQYF. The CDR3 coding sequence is TGTGCCAGCAGTGGGGCTAGCGGGACCTATTGGGAGCAGTACTTC.

The CDR3 reads CASSLALPLKIRSGANVLTF. The CDR3 coding sequence is TGTGCCAGCAGCTTAGCTCTCCCTCTTAAAATTAGATCTGGGGCCAACGTCCTGACTTTC. The genes are TRBV7-2 and TRBJ2-6; no definite D call. Trimming pared 0 bases from V and 1 base from J, leaving 19 bases between. Germline V gene lookup returns CDR1 SGHTA and CDR2 FQGNSA. The CDR3 covers 20 residues.

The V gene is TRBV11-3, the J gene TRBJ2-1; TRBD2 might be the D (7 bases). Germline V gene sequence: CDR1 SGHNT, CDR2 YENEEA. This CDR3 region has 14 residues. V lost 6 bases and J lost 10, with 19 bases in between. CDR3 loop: CASSYRGGEWEQFF. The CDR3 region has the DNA TGTGCCAGCAGTTACCGAGGGGGGGAATGGGAGCAGTTCTTC.

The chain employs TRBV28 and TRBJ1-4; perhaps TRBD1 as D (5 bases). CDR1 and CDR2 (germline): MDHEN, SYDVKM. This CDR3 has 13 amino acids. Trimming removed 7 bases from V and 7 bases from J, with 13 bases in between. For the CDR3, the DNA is TGTGCCAGCACTGGGCAGGGACTTGAAAAACTGTTTTTT. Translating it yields CASTGQGLEKLFF.

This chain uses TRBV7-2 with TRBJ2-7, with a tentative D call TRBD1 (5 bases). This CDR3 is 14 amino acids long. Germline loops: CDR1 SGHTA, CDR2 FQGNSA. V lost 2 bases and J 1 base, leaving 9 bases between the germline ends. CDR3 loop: CASSLHQGSYEQYF. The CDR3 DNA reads TGTGCCAGCAGCTTACATCAGGGATCCTACGAGCAGTACTTC. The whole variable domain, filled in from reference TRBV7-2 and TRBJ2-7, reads GAGVSQSPSNKVTEKGKDVELRCDPISGHTALYWYRQSLGQGLEFLIYFQGNSAPDKSGLPSDRFSAERTGGSVSTLTIQRTQQEDSAVYLCASSLHQGSYEQYFGPGTRLTVT.

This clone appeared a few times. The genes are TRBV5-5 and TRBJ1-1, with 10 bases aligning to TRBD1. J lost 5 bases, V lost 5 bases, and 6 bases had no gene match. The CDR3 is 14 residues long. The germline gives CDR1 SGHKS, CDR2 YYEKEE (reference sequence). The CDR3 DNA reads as TGTGCCAGCAGGCAACCGGGACAGGGGACTGAAGCTTTCTTT. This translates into CASRQPGQGTEAFF.

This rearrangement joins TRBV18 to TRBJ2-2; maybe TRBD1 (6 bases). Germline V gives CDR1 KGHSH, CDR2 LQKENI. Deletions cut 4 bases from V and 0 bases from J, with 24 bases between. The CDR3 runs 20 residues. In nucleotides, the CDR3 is TGTGCCAGCTCACGGGTTCGCCCAGGGGAAAGGATGACGAACACCGGGGAGCTGTTTTTT. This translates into CASSRVRPGERMTNTGELFF.

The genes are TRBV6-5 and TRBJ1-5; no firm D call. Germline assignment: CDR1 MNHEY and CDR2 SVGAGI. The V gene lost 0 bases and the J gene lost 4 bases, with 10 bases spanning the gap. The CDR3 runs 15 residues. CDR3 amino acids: CASSYSIGGNQPQHF. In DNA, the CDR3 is TGTGCCAGCAGTTACTCGATTGGAGGGAATCAGCCCCAGCATTTT.

CDR3 DNA: TGTGCCAGTAGTATAACAGGACTAAGCACAGATACGCAGTATTTT. Translated: CASSITGLSTDTQYF. The chain uses TRBV19 and TRBJ2-3; tentatively, D is TRBD2 (6 bases). V gave up 2 bases and J gave up 0 bases, with 9 bases separating them. From germline, CDR1 is LNHDA and CDR2 SQIVND (reference sequence). The CDR3 sequence is 15 residues long.

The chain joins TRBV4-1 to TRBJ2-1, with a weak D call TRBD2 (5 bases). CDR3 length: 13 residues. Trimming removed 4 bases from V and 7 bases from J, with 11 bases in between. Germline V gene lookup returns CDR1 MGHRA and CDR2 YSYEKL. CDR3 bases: TGCGCCAGCAGCCCCCTCCCGGGGAATGAGCAGTTCTTC. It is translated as CASSPLPGNEQFF.

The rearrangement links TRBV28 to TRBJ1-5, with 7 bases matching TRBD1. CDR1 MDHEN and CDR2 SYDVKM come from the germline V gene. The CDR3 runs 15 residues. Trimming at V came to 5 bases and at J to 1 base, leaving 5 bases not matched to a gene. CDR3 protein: CASSRQGRSNQPQHF. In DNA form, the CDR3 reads TGTGCCAGCAGTAGACAGGGTCGGAGCAATCAGCCCCAGCATTTT.

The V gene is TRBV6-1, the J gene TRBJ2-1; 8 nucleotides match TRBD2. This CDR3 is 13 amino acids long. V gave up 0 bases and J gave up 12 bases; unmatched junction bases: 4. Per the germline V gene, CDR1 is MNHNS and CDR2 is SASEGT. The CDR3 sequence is CASSEAVAGSQFF. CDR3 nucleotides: TGTGCCAGCAGTGAAGCGGTAGCGGGGTCGCAGTTCTTC.

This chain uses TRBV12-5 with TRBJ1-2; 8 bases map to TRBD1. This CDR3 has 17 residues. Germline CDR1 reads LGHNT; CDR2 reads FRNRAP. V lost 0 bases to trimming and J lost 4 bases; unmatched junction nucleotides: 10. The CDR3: CASGLVLGQGASYGYTF. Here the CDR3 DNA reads TGTGCTAGTGGTTTGGTACTGGGGCAGGGGGCAAGCTATGGCTACACCTTC.

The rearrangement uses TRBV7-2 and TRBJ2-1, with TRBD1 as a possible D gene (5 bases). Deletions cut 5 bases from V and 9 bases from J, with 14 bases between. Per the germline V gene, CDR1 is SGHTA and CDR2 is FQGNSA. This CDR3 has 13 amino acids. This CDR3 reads CASSDPVRGEQFF. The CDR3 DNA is TGTGCCAGCAGCGACCCAGTAAGGGGTGAGCAGTTCTTC.

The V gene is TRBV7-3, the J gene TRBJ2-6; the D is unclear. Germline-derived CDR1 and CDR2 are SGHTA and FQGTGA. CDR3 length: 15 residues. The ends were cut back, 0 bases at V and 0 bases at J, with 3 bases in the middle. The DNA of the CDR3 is TGTGCCAGCAGCTTAACGGCCTCTGGGGCCAACGTCCTGACTTTC. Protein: CASSLTASGANVLTF.

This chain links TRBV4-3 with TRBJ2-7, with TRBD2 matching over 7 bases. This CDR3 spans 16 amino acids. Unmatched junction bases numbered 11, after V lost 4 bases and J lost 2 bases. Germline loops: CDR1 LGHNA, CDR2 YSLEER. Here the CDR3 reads CASSLAWLADPYEQYF. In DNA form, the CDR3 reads TGCGCCAGCAGCCTTGCTTGGCTAGCGGATCCCTACGAGCAGTACTTC.

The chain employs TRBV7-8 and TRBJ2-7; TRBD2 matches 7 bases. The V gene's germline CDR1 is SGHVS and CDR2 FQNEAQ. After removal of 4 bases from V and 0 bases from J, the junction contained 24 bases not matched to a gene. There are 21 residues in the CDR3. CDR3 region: CASSSLSKVLASGIYSYEQYF. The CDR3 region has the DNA TGTGCCAGCAGCTCCCTATCGAAGGTACTGGCTAGCGGCATTTACTCCTACGAGCAGTACTTC.

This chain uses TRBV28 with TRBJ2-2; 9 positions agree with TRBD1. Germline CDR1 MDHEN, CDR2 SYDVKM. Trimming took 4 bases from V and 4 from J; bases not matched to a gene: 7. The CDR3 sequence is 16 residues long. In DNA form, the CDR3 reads TGTGCCAGCAGTTCTTCCGGGACAGGGACCACCGGGGAGCTGTTTTTT. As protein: CASSSSGTGTTGELFF. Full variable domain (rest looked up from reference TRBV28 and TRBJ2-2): DVKVTQSSRYLVKRTGEKVFLECVQDMDHENMFWYRQDPGLGLRLIYFSYDVKMKEKGDIPEGYSVSREKKERFSLILESASTNQTSMYLCASSSSGTGTTGELFFGEGSRLTVL.

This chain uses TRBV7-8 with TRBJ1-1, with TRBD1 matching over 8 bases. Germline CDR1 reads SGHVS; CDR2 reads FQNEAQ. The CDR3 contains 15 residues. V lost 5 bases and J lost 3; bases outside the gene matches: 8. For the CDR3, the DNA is TGTGCCAGCAGCCTCCGACAGGGGCGAGACACTGAAGCTTTCTTT. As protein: CASSLRQGRDTEAFF.

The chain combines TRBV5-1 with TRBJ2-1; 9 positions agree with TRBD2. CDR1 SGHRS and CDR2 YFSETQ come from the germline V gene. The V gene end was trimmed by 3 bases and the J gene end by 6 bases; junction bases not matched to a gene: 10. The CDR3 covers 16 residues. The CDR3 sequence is CASSSMTSGRSNEQFF. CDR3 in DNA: TGCGCCAGCAGCTCGATGACTAGCGGCCGCTCCAATGAGCAGTTCTTC.

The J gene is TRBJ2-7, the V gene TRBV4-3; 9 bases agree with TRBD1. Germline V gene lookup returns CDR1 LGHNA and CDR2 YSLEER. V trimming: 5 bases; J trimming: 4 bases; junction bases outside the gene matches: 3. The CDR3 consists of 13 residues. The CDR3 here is CASSEGTGYEQYF. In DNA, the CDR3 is TGCGCCAGCAGCGAAGGGACAGGGTACGAGCAGTACTTC.